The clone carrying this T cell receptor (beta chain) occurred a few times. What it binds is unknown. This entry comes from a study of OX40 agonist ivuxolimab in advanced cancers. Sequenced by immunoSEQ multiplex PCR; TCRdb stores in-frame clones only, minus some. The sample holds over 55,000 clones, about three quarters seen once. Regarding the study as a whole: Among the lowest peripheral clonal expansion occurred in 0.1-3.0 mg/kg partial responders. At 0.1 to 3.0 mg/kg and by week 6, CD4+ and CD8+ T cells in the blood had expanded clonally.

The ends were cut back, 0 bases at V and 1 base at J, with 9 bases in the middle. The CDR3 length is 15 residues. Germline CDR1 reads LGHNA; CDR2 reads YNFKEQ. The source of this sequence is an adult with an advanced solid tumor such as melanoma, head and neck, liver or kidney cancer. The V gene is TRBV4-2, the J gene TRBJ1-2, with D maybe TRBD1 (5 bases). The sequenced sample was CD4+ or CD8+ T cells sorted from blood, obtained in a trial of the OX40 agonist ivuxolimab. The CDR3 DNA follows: TGTGCCAGCAGCCAAGATCCCCAGGGTAACTATGGCTACACCTTC. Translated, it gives CASSQDPQGNYGYTF.